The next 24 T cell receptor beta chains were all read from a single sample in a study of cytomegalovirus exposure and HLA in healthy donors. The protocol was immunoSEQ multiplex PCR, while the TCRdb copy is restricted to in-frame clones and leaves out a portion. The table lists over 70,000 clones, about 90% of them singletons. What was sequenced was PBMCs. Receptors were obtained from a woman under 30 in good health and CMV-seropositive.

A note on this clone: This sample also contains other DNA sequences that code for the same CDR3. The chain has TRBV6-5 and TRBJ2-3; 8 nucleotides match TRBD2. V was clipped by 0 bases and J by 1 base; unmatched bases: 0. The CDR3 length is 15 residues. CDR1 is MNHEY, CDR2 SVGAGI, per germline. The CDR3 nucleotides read TGTGCCAGCAGTTACTCAGCGGGAGGCACAGATACGCAGTATTTT. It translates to CASSYSAGGTDTQYF.

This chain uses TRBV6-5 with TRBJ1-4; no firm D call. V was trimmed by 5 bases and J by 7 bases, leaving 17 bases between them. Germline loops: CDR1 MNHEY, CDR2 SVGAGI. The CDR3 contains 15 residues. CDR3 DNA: TGTGCCAGCAGTCCCAGGCCCTTTGAAACTGAAAAACTGTTTTTT. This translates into CASSPRPFETEKLFF.

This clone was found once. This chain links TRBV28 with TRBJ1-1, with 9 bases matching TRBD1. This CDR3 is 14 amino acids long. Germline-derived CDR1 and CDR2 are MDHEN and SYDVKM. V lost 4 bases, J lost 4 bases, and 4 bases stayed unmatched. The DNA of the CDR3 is TGTGCCAGCAGTTCTACAGGGGGCTTCACTGAAGCTTTCTTT. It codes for CASSSTGGFTEAFF.

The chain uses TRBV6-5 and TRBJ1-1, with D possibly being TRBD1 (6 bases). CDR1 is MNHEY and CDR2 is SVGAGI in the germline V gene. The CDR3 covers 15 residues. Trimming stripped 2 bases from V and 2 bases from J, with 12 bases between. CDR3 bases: TGTGCCAGCAGTTACCAGGGGAGGGATAACACTGAAGCTTTCTTT. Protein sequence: CASSYQGRDNTEAFF.

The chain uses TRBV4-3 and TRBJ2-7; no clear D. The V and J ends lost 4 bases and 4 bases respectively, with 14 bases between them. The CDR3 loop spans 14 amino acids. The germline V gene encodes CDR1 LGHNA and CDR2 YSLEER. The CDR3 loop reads CASSPGSRPYEQYF. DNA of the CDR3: TGCGCCAGCAGCCCAGGCTCCCGCCCTTACGAGCAGTACTTC.

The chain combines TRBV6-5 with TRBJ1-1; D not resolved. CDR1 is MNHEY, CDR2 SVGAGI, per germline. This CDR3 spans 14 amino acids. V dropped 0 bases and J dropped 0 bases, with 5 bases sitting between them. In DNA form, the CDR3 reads TGTGCCAGCAGTTACTCCCAGGTGAACACTGAAGCTTTCTTT. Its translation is CASSYSQVNTEAFF.

The CDR3 coding sequence is TGTGCCAGCAGCGCCTACGACAGGGAGCAGTACTTC. This encodes CASSAYDREQYF. The rearrangement joins TRBV11-1 to TRBJ2-7; D may be TRBD1 (6 bases). The CDR3 has 12 residues. CDR1 SGHAT and CDR2 FQDESV come from the germline V gene (reference sequence). V was shortened by 5 bases and J by 7 bases, with 12 bases between the two germline ends.

The CDR3 DNA reads TGCGCCAGCAGCCAAGATGGTCAGGGGGACACTGAAGCTTTCTTT. The encoded protein is CASSQDGQGDTEAFF. This chain links TRBV4-3 with TRBJ1-1; 7 bases are shared with TRBD1. The CDR3 spans 15 residues. Germline CDR1 LGHNA, CDR2 YSLEER. The V segment lost 0 bases and the J segment 3 bases; nucleotides outside the gene matches: 4.

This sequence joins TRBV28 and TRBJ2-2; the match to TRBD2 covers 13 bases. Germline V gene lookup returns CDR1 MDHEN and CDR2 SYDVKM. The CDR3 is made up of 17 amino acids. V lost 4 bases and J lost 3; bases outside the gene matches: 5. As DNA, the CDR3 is TGTGCCAGCAGTTCGGGCGGACTAGCGGGAGACACCGGGGAGCTGTTTTTT. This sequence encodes CASSSGGLAGDTGELFF.

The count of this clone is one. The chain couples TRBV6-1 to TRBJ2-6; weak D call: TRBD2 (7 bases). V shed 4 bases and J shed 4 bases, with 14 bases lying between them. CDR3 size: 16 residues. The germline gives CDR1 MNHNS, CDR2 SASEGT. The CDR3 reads CASSVIGGDGANVLTF. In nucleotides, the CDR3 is TGTGCCAGCAGTGTTATAGGGGGGGACGGGGCCAACGTCCTGACTTTC.

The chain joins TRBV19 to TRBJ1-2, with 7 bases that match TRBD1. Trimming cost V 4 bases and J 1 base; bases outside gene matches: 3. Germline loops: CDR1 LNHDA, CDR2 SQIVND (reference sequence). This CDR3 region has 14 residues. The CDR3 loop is CASSTGQNNYGYTF. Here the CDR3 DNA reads TGTGCCAGTAGTACGGGACAGAATAACTATGGCTACACCTTC. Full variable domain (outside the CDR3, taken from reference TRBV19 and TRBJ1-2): DGGITQSPKYLFRKEGQNVTLSCEQNLNHDAMYWYRQDPGQGLRLIYYSQIVNDFQKGDIAEGYSVSREKKESFPLTVTSAQKNPTAFYLCASSTGQNNYGYTFGSGTRLTVV.

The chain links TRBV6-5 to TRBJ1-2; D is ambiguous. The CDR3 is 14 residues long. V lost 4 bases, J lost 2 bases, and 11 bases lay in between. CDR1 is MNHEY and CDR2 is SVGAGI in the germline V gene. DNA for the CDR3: TGTGCCAGCAGTTGGAGGCCACGAAACTATGGCTACACCTTC. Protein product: CASSWRPRNYGYTF.

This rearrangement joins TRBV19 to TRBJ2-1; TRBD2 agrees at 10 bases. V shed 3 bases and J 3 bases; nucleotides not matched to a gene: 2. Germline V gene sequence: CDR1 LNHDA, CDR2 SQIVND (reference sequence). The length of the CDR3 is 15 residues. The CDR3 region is CASSIGTSVYNEQFF. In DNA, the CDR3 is TGTGCCAGTAGTATTGGGACTAGCGTCTACAATGAGCAGTTCTTC. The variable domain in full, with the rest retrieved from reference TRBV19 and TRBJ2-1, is DGGITQSPKYLFRKEGQNVTLSCEQNLNHDAMYWYRQDPGQGLRLIYYSQIVNDFQKGDIAEGYSVSREKKESFPLTVTSAQKNPTAFYLCASSIGTSVYNEQFFGPGTRLTVL.

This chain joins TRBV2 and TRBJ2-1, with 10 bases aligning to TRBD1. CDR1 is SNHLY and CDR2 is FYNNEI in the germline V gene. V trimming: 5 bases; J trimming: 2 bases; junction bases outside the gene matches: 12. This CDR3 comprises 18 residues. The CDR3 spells CASSPNPETGGAYNEQFF. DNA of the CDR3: TGTGCCAGCAGTCCTAACCCCGAGACAGGGGGCGCCTACAATGAGCAGTTCTTC.

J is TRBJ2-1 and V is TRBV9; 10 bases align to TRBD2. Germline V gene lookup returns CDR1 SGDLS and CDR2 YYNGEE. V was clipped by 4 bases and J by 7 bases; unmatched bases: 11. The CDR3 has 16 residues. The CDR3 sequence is CASSRRSGGGLNEQFF. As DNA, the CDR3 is TGTGCCAGCAGCCGTAGGAGCGGGGGGGGTTTAAATGAGCAGTTCTTC.

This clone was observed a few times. CDR3 bases: TGTGCCAGCTCAGGGGACTCACCTCGGGGCTATGGCTACACCTTC. The encoded protein is CASSGDSPRGYGYTF. The chain recombines TRBV18 with TRBJ1-2; possible D gene TRBD1, 5 bases. In germline, CDR1 is KGHSH, CDR2 LQKENI. The CDR3 runs to 15 residues. The V end was cut by 5 bases, the J end by 4 bases, with 17 bases between. Supplemented by reference TRBV18 and TRBJ1-2, the full variable domain reads NAGVMQNPRHLVRRRGQEARLRCSPMKGHSHVYWYRQLPEEGLKFMVYLQKENIIDESGMPKERFSAEFPKEGPSILRIQQVVRGDSAAYFCASSGDSPRGYGYTFGSGTRLTVV.

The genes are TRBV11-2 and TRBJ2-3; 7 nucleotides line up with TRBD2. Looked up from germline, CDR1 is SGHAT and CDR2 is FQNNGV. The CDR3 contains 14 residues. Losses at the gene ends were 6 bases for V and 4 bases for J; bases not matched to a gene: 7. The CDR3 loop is CASSPSGGADTQYF. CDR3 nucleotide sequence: TGTGCCAGCAGTCCTAGCGGAGGCGCAGATACGCAGTATTTT. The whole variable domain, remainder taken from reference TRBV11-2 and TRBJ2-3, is EAGVAQSPRYKIIEKRQSVAFWCNPISGHATLYWYQQILGQGPKLLIQFQNNGVVDDSQLPKDRFSAERLKGVDSTLKIQPAKLEDSAVYLCASSPSGGADTQYFGPGTRLTVL.

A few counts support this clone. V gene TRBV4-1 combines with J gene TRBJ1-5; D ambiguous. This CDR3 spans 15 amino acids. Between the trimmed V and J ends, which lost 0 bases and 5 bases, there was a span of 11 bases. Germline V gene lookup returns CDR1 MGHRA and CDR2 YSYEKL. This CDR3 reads CASSQDLTFYQPQHF. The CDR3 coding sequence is TGCGCCAGCAGCCAAGATTTAACATTCTATCAGCCCCAGCATTTT.

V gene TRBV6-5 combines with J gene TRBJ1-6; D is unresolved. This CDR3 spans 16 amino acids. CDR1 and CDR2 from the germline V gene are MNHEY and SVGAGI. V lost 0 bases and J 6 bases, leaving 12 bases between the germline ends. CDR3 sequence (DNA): TGTGCCAGCAGTTACTCCTTCGCGTCGGGTAATTCACCCCTCCACTTT. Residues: CASSYSFASGNSPLHF.

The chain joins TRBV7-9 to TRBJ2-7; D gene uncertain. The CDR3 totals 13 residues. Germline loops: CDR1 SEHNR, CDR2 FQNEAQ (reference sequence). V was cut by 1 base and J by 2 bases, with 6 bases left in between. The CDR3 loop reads CASSLETPYEQYF. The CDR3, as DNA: TGTGCCAGCAGCTTAGAGACTCCCTACGAGCAGTACTTC.

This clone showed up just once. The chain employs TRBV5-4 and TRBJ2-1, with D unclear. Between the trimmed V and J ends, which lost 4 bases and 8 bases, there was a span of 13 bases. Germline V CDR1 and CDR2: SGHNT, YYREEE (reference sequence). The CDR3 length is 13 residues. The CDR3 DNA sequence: TGTGCCAGCAGCCCTCCAGGTTTGTATGAGCAGTTCTTC. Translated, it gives CASSPPGLYEQFF.

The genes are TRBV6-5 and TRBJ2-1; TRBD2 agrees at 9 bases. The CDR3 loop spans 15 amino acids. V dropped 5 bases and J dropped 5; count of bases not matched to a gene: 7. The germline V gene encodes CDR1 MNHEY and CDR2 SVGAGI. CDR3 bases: TGTGCCAGCAGTAACGGACTAGCGACCAACAATGAGCAGTTCTTC. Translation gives CASSNGLATNNEQFF.

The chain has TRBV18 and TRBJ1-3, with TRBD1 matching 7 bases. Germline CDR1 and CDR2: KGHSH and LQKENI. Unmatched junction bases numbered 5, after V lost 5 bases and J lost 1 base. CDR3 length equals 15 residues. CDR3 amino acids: CASSTQGVSGNTIYF. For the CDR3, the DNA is TGTGCCAGCTCAACCCAGGGGGTTTCTGGAAACACCATATATTTT.

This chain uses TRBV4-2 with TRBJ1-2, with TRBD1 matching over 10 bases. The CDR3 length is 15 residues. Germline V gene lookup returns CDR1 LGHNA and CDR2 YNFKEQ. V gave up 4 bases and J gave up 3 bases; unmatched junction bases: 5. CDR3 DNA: TGTGCCAGCAGCCCCGGGACAGGGGATTACTATGGCTACACCTTC. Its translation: CASSPGTGDYYGYTF.